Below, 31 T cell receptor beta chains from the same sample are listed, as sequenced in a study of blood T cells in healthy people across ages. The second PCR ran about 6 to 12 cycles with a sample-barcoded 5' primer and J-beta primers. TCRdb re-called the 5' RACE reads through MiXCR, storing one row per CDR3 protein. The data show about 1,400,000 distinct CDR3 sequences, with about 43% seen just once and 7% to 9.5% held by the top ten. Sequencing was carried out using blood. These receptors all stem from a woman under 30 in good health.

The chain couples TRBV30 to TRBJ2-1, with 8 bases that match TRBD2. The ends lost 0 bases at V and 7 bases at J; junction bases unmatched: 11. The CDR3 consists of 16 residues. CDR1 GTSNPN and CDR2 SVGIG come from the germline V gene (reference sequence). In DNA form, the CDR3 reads TGTGCCTGGAGTGTACAATCGGGACTAGTTAGAAATGAGCAGTTCTTC. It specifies CAWSVQSGLVRNEQFF.

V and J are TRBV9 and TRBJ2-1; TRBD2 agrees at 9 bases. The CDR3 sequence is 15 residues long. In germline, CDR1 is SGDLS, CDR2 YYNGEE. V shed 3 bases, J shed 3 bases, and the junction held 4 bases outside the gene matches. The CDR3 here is CASSDSGGHYNEQFF. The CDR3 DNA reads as TGTGCCAGCAGCGATAGCGGGGGCCACTACAATGAGCAGTTCTTC.

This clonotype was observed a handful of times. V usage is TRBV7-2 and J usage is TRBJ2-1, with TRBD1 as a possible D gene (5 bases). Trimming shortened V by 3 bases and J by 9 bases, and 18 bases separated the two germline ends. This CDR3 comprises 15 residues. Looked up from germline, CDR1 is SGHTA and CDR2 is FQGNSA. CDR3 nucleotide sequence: TGTGCCAGCAGCTTTACCGTAGTAGGGGTGGCTGAGCAGTTCTTC. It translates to CASSFTVVGVAEQFF.

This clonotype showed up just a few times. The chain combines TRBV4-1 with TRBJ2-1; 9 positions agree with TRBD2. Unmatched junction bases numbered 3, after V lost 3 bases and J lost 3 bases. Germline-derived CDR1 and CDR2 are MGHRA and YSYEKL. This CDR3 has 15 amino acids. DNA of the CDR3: TGCGCCAGCAGCCATTCTAGCGGGAACTACAATGAGCAGTTCTTC. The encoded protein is CASSHSSGNYNEQFF.

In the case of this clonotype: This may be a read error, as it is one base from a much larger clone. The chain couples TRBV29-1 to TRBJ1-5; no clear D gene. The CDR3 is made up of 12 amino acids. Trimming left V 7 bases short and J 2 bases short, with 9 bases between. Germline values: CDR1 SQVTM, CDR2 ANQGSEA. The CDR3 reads CSAGRGNQPQHF. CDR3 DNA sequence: TGCAGCGCGGGGAGGGGCAATCAGCCCCAGCATTTT.

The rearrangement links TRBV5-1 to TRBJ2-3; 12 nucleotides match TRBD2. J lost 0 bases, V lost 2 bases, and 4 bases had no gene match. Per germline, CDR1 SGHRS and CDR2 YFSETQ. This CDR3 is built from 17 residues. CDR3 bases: TGCGCCAGCAGCTTAAGACTAGCGGGAGTGAGCACAGATACGCAGTATTTT. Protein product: CASSLRLAGVSTDTQYF.

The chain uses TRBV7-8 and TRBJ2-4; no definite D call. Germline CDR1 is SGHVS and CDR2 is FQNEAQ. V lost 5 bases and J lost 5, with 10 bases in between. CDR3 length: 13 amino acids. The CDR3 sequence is CASSQVGENIQYF. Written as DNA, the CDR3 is TGTGCCAGCAGCCAGGTTGGGGAAAACATTCAGTACTTC.

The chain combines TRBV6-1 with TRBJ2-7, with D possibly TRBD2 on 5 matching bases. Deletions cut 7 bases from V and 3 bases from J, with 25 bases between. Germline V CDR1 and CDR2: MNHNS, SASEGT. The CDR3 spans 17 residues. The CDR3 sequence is CASIDWSSSSSVYEQYF. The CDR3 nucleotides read TGTGCCAGCATAGACTGGTCTAGCAGCTCATCCGTCTACGAGCAGTACTTC.

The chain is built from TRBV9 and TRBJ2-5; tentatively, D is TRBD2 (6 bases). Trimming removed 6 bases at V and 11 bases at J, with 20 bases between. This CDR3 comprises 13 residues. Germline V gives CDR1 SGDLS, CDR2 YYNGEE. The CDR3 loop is CASIRGFGDEQYF. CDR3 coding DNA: TGTGCCAGCATTCGGGGGTTCGGGGATGAGCAGTACTTC.

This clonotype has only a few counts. CDR3: CASSFVLMNTEAFF. The CDR3 DNA sequence: TGTGCCAGCAGTTTTGTTCTCATGAACACTGAAGCTTTCTTT. The chain is built from TRBV12-3 or TRBV12-4 and TRBJ1-1; no firm D call. The CDR3 runs 14 residues. V was clipped by 3 bases and J by 0 bases, with 8 bases between them.

The CDR3 loop is CASSDGGSEQYF. In DNA, the CDR3 is TGCGCCAGCAGTGATGGAGGGAGCGAGCAGTACTTC. The V call is TRBV10-2, the J call TRBJ2-7; the D gene is possibly TRBD2 (6 bases). The V and J ends lost 3 bases and 6 bases respectively, with 9 bases between them. The germline V gene has CDR1 WSHSY and CDR2 SAAADI. The CDR3 consists of 12 residues.

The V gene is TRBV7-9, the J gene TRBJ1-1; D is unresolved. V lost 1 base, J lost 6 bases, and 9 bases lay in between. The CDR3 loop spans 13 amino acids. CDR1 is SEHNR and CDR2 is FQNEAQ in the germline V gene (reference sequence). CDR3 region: CASSLVEGSEAFF. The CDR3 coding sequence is TGTGCCAGCAGCTTAGTGGAGGGCTCTGAAGCTTTCTTT.

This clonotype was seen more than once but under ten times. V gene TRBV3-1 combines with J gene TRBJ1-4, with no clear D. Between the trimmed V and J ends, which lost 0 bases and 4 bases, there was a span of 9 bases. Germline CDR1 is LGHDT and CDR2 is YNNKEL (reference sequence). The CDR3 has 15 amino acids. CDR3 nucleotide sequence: TGTGCCAGCAGCCAAGAGCGGGTTAATAATGAAAAACTGTTTTTT. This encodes CASSQERVNNEKLFF.

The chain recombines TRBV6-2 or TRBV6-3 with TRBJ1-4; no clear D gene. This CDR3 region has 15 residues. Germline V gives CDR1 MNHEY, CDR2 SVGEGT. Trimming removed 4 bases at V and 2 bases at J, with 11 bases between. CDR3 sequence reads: CASSSPGLTNEKLFF. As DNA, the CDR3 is TGTGCCAGCAGTTCCCCCGGACTCACTAATGAAAAACTGTTTTTT.

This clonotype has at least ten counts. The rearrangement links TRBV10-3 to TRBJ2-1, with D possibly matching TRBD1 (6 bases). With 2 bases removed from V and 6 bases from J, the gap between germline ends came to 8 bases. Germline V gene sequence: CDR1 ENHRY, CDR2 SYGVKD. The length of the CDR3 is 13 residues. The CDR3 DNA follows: TGTGCCATCAGTGAGACAGGGAGCAATGAGCAGTTCTTC. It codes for CAISETGSNEQFF.

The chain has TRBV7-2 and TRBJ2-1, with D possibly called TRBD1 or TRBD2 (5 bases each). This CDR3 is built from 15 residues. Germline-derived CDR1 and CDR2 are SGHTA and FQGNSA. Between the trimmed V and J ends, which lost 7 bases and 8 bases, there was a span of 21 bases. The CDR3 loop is CASTLPVTGLHEQFF. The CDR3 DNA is TGTGCCAGCACCCTGCCGGTGACGGGGCTACATGAGCAGTTCTTC.

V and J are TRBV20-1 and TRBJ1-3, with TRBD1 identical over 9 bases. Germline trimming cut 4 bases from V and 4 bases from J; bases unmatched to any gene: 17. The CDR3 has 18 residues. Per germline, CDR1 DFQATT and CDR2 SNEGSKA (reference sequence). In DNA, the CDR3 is TGCAGTGCTACGGGACAGGGCTCTTTATCGGTCCGAGGAAACACCATATATTTT. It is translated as CSATGQGSLSVRGNTIYF.

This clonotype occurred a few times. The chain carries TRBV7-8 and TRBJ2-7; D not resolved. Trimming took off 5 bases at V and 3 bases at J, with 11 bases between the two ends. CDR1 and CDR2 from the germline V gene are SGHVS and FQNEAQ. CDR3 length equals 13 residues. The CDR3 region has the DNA TGTGCCAGCAGCGTAGTTGGGGTCTACGAGCAGTACTTC. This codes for CASSVVGVYEQYF.

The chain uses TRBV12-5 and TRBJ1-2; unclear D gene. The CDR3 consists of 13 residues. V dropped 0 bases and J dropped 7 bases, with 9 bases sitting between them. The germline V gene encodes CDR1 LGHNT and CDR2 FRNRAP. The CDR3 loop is CASGLVSVGGYTF. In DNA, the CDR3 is TGTGCTAGTGGTTTGGTATCAGTCGGTGGCTACACCTTC.

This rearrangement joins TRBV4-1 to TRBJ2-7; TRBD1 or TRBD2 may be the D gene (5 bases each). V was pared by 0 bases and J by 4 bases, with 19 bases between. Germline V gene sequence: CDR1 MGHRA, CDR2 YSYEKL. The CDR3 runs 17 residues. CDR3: CASSQDAQGELGYEQYF. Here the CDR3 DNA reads TGCGCCAGCAGCCAAGATGCCCAGGGAGAATTGGGATACGAGCAGTACTTC.

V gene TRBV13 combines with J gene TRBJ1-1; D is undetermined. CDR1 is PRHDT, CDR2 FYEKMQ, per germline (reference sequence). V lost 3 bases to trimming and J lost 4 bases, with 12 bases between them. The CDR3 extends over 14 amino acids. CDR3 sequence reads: CASSLGAEVTEAFF. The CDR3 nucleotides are TGTGCCAGCAGCTTGGGTGCGGAGGTCACTGAAGCTTTCTTT. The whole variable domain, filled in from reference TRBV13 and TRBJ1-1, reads AAGVIQSPRHLIKEKRETATLKCYPIPRHDTVYWYQQGPGQDPQFLISFYEKMQSDKGSIPDRFSAQQFSDYHSELNMSSLELGDSALYFCASSLGAEVTEAFFGQGTRLTVV.

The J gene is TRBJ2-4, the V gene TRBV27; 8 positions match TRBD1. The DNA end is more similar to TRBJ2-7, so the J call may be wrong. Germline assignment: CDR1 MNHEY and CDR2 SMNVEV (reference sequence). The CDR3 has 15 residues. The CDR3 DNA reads TGTGCCAGCAGTTTAAGGCAGGGGGCGATCTACGAGCAGTACTTC. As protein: CASSLRQGAIYEQYF.

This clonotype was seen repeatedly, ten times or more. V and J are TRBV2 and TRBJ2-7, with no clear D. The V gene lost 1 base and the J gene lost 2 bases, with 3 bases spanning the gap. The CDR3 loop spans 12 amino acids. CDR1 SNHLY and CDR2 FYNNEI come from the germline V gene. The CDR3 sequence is CASSEGPYEQYF. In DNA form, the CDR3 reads TGTGCCAGCAGTGAAGGACCCTACGAGCAGTACTTC.

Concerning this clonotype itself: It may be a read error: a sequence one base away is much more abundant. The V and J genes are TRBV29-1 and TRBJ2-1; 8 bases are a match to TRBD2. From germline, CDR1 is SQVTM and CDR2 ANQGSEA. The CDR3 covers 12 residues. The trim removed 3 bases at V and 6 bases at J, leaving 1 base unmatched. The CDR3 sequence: CSVETSANEQFF. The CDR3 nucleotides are TGCAGCGTTGAGACTAGCGCCAATGAGCAGTTCTTC.

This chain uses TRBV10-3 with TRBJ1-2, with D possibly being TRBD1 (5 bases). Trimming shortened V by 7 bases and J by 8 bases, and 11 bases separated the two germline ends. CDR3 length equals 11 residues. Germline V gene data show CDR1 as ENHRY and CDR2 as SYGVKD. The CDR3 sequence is CAIKGGDGYTF. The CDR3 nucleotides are TGTGCCATCAAGGGAGGGGACGGCTACACCTTC.

CDR3 loop: CASSPPSGRDEQFF. The CDR3 nucleotides are TGTGCCAGCTCACCACCGTCAGGGAGAGATGAGCAGTTCTTC. V usage is TRBV18 and J usage is TRBJ2-1, with D possibly called TRBD1 or TRBD2 (5 bases each). V was cut by 0 bases and J by 8 bases, with 11 bases left in between. This CDR3 spans 14 amino acids. Germline V gene sequence: CDR1 KGHSH, CDR2 LQKENI.

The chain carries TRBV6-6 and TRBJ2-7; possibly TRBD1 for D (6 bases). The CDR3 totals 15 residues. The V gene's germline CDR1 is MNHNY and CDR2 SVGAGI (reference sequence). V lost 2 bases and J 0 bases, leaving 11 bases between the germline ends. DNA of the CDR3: TGTGCCAGCAGTTACGGGGGCAGTTTCTCCTACGAGCAGTACTTC. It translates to CASSYGGSFSYEQYF.

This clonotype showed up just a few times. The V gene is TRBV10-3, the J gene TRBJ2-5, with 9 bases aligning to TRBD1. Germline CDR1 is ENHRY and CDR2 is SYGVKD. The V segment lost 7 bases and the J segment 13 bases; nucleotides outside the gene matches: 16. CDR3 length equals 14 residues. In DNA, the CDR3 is TGTGCCATCACCGCGACAGGGGGGCCAAGCGAATGGTACTTC. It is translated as CAITATGGPSEWYF.

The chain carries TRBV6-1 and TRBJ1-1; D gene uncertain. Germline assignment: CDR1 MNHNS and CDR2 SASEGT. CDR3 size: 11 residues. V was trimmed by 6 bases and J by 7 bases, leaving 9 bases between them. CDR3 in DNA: TGTGCCAGCAGGGCGCTGCGTGAAGCTTTCTTT. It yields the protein CASRALREAFF.

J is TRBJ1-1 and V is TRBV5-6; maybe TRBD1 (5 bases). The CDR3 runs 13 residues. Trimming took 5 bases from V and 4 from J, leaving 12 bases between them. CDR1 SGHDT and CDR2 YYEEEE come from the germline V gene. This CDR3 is CASRPGGGTEAFF. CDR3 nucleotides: TGTGCCAGCAGACCCGGTGGGGGCACTGAAGCTTTCTTT. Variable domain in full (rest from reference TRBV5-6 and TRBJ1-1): DAGVTQSPTHLIKTRGQQVTLRCSPKSGHDTVSWYQQALGQGPQFIFQYYEEEERQRGNFPDRFSGHQFPNYSSELNVNALLLGDSALYLCASRPGGGTEAFFGQGTRLTVV.

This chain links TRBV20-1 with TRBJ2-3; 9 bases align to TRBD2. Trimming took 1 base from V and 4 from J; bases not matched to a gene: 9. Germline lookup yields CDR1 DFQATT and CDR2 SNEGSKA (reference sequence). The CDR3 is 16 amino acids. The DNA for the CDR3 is TGCAGTGCTAGAGCTCCTAGCGGGACGAGGGCAGATACGCAGTATTTT. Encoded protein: CSARAPSGTRADTQYF.